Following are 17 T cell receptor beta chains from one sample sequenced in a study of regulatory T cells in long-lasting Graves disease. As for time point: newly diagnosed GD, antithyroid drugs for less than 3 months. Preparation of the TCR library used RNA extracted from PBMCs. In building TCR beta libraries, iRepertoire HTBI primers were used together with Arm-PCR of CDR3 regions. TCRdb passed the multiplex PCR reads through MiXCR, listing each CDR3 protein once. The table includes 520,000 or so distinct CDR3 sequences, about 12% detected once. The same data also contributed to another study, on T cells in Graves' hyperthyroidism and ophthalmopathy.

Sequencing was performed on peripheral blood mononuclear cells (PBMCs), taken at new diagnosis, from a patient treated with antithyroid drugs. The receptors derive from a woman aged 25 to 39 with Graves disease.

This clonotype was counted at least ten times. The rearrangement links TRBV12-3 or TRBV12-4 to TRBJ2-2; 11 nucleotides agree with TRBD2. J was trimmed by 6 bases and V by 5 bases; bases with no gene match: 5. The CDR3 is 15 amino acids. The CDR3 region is CASSPGTSGAGELFF. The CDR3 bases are TGTGCCAGCAGTCCCGGGACTAGCGGTGCCGGGGAGCTGTTTTTT.

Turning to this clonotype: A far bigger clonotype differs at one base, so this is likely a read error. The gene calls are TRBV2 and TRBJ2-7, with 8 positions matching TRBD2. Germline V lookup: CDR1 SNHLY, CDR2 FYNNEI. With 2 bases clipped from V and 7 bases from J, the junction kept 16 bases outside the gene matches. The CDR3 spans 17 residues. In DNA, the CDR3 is TGTGCCAGCAGTGAATACGGCGGGAGGAGCGGTTACAATGAGCAGTACTTC. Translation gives CASSEYGGRSGYNEQYF.

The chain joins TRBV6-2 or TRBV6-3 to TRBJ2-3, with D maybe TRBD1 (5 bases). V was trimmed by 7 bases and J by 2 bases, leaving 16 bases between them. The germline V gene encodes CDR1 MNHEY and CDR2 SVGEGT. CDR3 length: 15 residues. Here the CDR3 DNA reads TGTGCCAGCACTCCAGACAGAGAGGCCACAGATACGCAGTATTTT. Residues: CASTPDREATDTQYF.

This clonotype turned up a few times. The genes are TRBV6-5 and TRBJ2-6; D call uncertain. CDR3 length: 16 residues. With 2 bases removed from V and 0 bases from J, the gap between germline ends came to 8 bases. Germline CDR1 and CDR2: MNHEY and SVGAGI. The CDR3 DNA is TGTGCCAGCAGTTACACGGTCCCCTCTGGGGCCAACGTCCTGACTTTC. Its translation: CASSYTVPSGANVLTF.

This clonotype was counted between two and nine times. Here the CDR3 DNA reads TGTGCCAGCAGCTTGGAACTAGCGGGATGGGGTGAGCAGTTCTTC. As protein: CASSLELAGWGEQFF. The chain joins TRBV5-4 to TRBJ2-1; 10 bases line up with TRBD2. V trimming: 0 bases; J trimming: 9 bases; junction bases outside the gene matches: 6. CDR1 and CDR2 (germline): SGHNT, YYREEE (reference sequence). The CDR3 totals 15 residues.

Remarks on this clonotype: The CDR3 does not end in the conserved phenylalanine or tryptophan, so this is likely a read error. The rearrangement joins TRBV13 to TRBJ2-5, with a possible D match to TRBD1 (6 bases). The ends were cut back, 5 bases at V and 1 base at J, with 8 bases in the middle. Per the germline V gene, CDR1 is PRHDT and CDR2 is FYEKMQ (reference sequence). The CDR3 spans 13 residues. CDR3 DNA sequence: TGTGCCAGCAGCATACAGGGCCAAGAGACCCAGTACGTC. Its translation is CASSIQGQETQYV.

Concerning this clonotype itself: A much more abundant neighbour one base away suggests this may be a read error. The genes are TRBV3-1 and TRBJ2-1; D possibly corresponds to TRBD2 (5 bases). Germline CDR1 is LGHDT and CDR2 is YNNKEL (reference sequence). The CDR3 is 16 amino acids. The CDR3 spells CASSRDKRGPYNERFF. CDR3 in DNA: TGTGCCAGCAGCCGAGATAAACGGGGTCCCTACAATGAGCGGTTCTTC.

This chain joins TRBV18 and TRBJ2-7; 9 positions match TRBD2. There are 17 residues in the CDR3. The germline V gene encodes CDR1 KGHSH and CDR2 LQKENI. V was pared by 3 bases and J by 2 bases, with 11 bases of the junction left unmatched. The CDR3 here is CASSPLPTSGGTYEQYF. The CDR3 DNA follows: TGTGCCAGCTCACCCCTTCCGACTAGCGGAGGGACCTACGAGCAGTACTTC.

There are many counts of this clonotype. The CDR3 region has the DNA TGTGCCAGCAGTTTCCAGGGTCCCTATGGCTACACCTTC. Translating it yields CASSFQGPYGYTF. The chain uses TRBV28 and TRBJ1-2; D might be TRBD1 (5 bases). The germline V and J ends were trimmed by 3 bases and 4 bases, with 9 bases remaining between them. The CDR3 totals 13 residues. Looked up from germline, CDR1 is MDHEN and CDR2 is SYDVKM.

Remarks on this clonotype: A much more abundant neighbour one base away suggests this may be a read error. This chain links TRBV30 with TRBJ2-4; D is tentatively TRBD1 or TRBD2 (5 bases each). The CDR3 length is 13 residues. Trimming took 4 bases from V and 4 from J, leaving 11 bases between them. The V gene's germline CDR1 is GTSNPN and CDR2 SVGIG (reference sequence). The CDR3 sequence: CAWMPWGKNIQYF. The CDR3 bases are TGTGCCTGGATGCCCTGGGGGAAAAACATTCAGTACTTC. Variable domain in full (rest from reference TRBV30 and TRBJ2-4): SQTIHQWPATLVQPVGSPLSLECTVEGTSNPNLYWYRQAAGRGLQLLFYSVGIGQISSEVPQNLSASRPQDRQFILSSKKLLLSDSGFYLCAWMPWGKNIQYFGAGTRLSVL.

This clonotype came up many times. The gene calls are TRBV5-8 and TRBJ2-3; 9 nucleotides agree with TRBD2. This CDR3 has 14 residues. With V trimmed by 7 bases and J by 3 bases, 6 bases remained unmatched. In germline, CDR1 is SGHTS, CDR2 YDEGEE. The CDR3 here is CASGRLAATDTQYF. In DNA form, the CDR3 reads TGTGCCAGCGGGAGACTAGCGGCAACAGATACGCAGTATTTT.

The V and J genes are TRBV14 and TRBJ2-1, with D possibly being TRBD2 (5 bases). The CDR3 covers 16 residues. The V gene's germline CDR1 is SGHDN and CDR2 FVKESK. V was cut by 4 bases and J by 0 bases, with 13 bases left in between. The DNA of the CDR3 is TGTGCCAGCAGCCCCCTTGGGAGCCGCTCCTACAATGAGCAGTTCTTC. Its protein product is CASSPLGSRSYNEQFF.

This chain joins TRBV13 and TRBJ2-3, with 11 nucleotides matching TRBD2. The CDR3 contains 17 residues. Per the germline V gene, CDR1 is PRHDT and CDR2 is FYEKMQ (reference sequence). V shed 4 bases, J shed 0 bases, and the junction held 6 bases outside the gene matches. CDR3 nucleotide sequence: TGTGCCAGCAGCTCCCGGACTAGCGGGTCTAGCACAGATACGCAGTATTTT. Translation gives CASSSRTSGSSTDTQYF. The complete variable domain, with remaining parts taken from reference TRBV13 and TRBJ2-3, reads AAGVIQSPRHLIKEKRETATLKCYPIPRHDTVYWYQQGPGQDPQFLISFYEKMQSDKGSIPDRFSAQQFSDYHSELNMSSLELGDSALYFCASSSRTSGSSTDTQYFGPGTRLTVL.

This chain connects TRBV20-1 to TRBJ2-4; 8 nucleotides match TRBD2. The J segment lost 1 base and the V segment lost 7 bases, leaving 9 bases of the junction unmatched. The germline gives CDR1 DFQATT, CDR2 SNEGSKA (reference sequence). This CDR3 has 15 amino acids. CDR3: CSVGSGTRAKNIQYF. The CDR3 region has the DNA TGCAGTGTTGGTAGCGGGACAAGGGCCAAAAACATTCAGTACTTC.

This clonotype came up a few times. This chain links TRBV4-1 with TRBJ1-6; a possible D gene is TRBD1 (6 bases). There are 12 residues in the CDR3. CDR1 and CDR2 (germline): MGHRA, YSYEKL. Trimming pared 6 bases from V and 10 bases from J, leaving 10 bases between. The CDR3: CASREGDSPLHF. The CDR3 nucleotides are TGCGCCAGCAGGGAGGGGGACTCACCCCTCCACTTT.

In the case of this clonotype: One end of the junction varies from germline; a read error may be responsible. For the CDR3, the DNA is TGCGCCCGCAGCGGCGGGACAGCCAACGAGCCCCAGCATTTT. Protein: CARSGGTANEPQHF. The chain carries TRBV5-1 and TRBJ1-5, with 7 positions matching TRBD1. The CDR3 spans 14 residues. CDR1 and CDR2 (germline): SGHRS, YFSETQ.

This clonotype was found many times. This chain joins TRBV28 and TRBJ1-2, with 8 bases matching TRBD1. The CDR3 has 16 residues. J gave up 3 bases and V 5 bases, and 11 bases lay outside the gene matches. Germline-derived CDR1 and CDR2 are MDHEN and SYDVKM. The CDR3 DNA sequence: TGTGCCAGCAGTCCAAGTCCCGGGACAGGTTACTATGGCTACACCTTC. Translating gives CASSPSPGTGYYGYTF.